Sequencing of this T cell receptor (beta chain) was carried out in a study of OX40 agonist ivuxolimab in advanced cancers. Whole-study context: Ivuxolimab is an agonistic anti-OX40 (CD134) antibody, and patients were treated with it.

Overall study results and limits: Antigen specificity was not determined for the expanded peripheral T cells.

Turning to this clone: Its target is unknown.

Sequenced by immunoSEQ multiplex PCR; TCRdb stores in-frame clones only, minus some. The sample lists approximately 60,000 clones, 80% to 90% occurring once. The CDR3 is 13 residues long. Germline lookup yields CDR1 MNHEY and CDR2 SVGAGI. V was shortened by 6 bases and J by 2 bases, with 9 bases between the two germline ends. The rearrangement joins TRBV6-5 to TRBJ2-3; D possibly matches TRBD1 or TRBD2 (5 bases each). The receptor was derived from an adult with an advanced solid tumor such as melanoma, head and neck, liver or kidney cancer. The sequencing used CD4+ or CD8+ T cells sorted from blood, collected in a trial of the OX40 agonist ivuxolimab. As DNA, the CDR3 is TGTGCCAGCAGACGGGACGCCACAGATACGCAGTATTTT. Protein product: CASRRDATDTQYF.